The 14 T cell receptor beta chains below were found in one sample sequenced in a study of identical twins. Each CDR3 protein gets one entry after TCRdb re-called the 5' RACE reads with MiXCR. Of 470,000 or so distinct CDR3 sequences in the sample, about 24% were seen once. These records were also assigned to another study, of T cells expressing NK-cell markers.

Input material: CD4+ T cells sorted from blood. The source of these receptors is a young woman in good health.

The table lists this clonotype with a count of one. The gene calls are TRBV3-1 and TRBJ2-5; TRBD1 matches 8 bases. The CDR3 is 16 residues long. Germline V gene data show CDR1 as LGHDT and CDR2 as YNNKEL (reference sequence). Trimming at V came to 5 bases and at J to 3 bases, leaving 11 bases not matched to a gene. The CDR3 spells CASSSRTGRGEETQYF. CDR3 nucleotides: TGTGCCAGCAGCTCTCGGACAGGGAGAGGTGAAGAGACCCAGTACTTC.

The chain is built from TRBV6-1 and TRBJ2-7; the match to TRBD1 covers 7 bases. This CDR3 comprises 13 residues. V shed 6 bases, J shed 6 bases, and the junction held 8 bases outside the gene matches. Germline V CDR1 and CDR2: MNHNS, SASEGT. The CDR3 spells CASSSTRGLEQYF. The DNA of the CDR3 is TGTGCCAGCAGCTCAACTAGGGGGCTCGAGCAGTACTTC.

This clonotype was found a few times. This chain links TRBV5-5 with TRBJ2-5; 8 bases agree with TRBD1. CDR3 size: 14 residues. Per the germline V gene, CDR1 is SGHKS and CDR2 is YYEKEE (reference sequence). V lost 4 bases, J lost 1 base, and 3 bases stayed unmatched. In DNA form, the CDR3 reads TGTGCCAGCAGCCAGGGACAGGTCCAAGAGACCCAGTACTTC. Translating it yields CASSQGQVQETQYF.

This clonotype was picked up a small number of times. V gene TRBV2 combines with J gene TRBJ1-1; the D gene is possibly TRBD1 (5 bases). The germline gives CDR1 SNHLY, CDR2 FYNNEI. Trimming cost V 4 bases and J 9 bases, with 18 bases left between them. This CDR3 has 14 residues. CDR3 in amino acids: CASSGYGAGRKAFF. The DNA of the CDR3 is TGTGCCAGCAGTGGCTACGGGGCAGGACGGAAAGCTTTCTTT.

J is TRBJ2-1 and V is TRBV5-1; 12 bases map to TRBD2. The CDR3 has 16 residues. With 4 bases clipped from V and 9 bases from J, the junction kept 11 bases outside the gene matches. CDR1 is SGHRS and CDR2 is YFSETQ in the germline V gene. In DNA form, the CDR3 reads TGCGCCAGCAGCGCTGCACTAGCGGGGGGTTCCGGTGAGCAGTTCTTC. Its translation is CASSAALAGGSGEQFF. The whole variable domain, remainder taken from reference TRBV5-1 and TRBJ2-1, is KAGVTQTPRYLIKTRGQQVTLSCSPISGHRSVSWYQQTPGQGLQFLFEYFSETQRNKGNFPGRFSGRQFSNSRSEMNVSTLELGDSALYLCASSAALAGGSGEQFFGPGTRLTVL.

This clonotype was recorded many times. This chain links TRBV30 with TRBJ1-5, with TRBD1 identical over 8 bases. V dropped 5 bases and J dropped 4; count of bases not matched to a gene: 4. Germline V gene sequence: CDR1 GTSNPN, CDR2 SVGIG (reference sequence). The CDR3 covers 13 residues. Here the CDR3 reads CAWQRQGNQPQHF. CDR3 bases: TGTGCCTGGCAGCGACAGGGGAATCAGCCCCAGCATTTT.

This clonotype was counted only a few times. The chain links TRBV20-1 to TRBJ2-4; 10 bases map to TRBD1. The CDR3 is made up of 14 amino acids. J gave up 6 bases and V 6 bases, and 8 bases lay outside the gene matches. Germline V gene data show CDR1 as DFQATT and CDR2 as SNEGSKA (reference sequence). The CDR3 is CSAGGGTGVNIQYF. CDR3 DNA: TGCAGTGCGGGGGGGGGGACAGGGGTAAACATTCAGTACTTC.

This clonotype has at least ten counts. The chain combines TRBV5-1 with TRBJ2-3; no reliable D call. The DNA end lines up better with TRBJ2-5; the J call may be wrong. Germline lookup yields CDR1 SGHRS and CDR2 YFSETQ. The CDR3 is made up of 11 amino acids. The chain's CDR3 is CASSLEGTQYF. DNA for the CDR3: TGCGCCAGCAGCTTGGAGGGGACCCAGTACTTC.

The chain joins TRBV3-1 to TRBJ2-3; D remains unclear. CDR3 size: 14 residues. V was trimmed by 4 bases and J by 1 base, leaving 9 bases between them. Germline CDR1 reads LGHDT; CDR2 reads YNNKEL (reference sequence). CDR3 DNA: TGTGCCAGCAGCCGTAGTCGGGGCACAGATACGCAGTATTTT. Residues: CASSRSRGTDTQYF.

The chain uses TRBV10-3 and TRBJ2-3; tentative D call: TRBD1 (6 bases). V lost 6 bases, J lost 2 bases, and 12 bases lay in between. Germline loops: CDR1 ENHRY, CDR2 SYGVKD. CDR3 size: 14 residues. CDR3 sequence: CAIRRTETTDTQYF. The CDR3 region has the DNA TGTGCCATCAGGCGGACAGAGACCACAGATACGCAGTATTTT.

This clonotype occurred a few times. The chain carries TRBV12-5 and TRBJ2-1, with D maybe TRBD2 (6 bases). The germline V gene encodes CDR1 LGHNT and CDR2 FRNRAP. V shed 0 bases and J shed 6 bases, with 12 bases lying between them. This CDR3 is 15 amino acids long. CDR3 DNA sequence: TGTGCTAGTGGTTTGGTCATTGGCGGGATCAATGAGCAGTTCTTC. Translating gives CASGLVIGGINEQFF.

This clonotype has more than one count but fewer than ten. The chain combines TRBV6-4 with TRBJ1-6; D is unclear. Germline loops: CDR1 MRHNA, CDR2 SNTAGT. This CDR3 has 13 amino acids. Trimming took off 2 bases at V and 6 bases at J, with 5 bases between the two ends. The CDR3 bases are TGTGCCAGCAGTGACAGTCCTAATTCACCCCTCCACTTT. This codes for CASSDSPNSPLHF.

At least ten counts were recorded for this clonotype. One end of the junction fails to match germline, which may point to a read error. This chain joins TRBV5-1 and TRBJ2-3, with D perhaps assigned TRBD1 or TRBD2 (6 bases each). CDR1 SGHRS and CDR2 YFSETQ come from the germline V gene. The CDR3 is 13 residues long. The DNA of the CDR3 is TGTGCCAGCAGCTTGGGGGGCTCAGATACGCAGTATTTT. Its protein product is CASSLGGSDTQYF.

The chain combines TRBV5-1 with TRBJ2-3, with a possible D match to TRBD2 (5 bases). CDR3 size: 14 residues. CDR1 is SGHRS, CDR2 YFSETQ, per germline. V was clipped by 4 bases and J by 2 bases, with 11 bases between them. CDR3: CASSLTTNTDTQYF. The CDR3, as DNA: TGCGCCAGCAGCCTGACGACTAACACAGATACGCAGTATTTT.